A selection of T cell receptor beta chains follows, all from one sample in a study of shared clonotypes between healthy human individuals. Sequencing was performed with immunoSEQ multiplex PCR; in TCRdb, only in-frame clones are kept and a portion is missing. Among some 2.4 million clones, approximately 93% were seen once, and the ten largest hold roughly 0.39%. Sequencing used naive CD4+ T cells from PBMCs. Receptors originate from a man aged 18 to 30 in good health. Some clones in this sample may be carry-over from other donors' samples. CDR3s include the opening cysteine and the closing phenylalanine or tryptophan. A D gene is named only where the DNA matches it firmly. Clone sizes are given selectively: once, few, many, or a class where the clone is expanded.

CDR3nt: TGTGCCAGTACCCCCAGAGGGCCCTACAATGAGCAGTTCTTC
CDR3aa: CASTPRGPYNEQFF
abundance: -
v_gene: TRBV19
d_gene: -
j_gene: TRBJ2-1

CDR3nt: TGTGCCAGACAAGACCGTAGCTCCTACAATGAGCAGTTCTTC
CDR3aa: CARQDRSSYNEQFF
abundance: -
v_gene: TRBV2
d_gene: -
j_gene: TRBJ2-1

CDR3nt: TGCGCCAGCAGCTTGGAGACCCGGACAGCCAACTATGGCTACACCTTC
CDR3aa: CASSLETRTANYGYTF
abundance: -
v_gene: TRBV5-1
d_gene: -
j_gene: TRBJ1-2

CDR3nt: TGTGCCAAAATACAAAAAGGTCCCCAGGGAATCTATGGCTACACCTTC
CDR3aa: CAKIQKGPQGIYGYTF
abundance: -
v_gene: TRBV19
d_gene: -
j_gene: TRBJ1-2

CDR3nt: TGTGCCAGCAGCTTGACTAGCGGTGGCTACAATGAGCAGTTCTTC
CDR3aa: CASSLTSGGYNEQFF
abundance: once
v_gene: TRBV11-2
d_gene: TRBD2
j_gene: TRBJ2-1

CDR3nt: TGTGCCAGCAGCCGATCGGACCCCGGCTATGGCTACACCTTC
CDR3aa: CASSRSDPGYGYTF
abundance: -
v_gene: TRBV7-9
d_gene: -
j_gene: TRBJ1-2

CDR3nt: TGTGCCAGCAGCTTAGGTCTCAGGGGCACAGATACGCAGTATTTT
CDR3aa: CASSLGLRGTDTQYF
abundance: -
v_gene: TRBV11-2
d_gene: -
j_gene: TRBJ2-3

CDR3nt: TGTGCCAGCAGCTTGAAATCCCTGAACACTGAAGCTTTCTTT
CDR3aa: CASSLKSLNTEAFF
abundance: few
v_gene: TRBV5-4
d_gene: -
j_gene: TRBJ1-1

CDR3nt: TGTGCCAGCAGCCAAGGACAGGGGCGAGGCTACACCTTC
CDR3aa: CASSQGQGRGYTF
abundance: -
v_gene: TRBV6-5
d_gene: TRBD1
j_gene: TRBJ1-2

CDR3nt: TGTGCCAGCAGTGAAGGAACCGGTATGCTGCAGTTCTTC
CDR3aa: CASSEGTGMLQFF
abundance: once
v_gene: TRBV2
d_gene: -
j_gene: TRBJ2-1

CDR3nt: TGTGCCAGCAGCTTGAGGGTTCTTGCCACCCAGGATGGCTACACCTTC
CDR3aa: CASSLRVLATQDGYTF
abundance: -
v_gene: TRBV5-8
d_gene: -
j_gene: TRBJ1-2

CDR3nt: TGTGCCAGCAGTTTGCAGGGGGGAAAACTGTTTTTT
CDR3aa: CASSLQGGKLFF
abundance: -
v_gene: TRBV27
d_gene: TRBD1
j_gene: TRBJ1-4

CDR3nt: TGTGCCAGCAGCCCCTGGACAGGGGATGAGACCCAGTACTTC
CDR3aa: CASSPWTGDETQYF
abundance: -
v_gene: TRBV7-6
d_gene: TRBD1
j_gene: TRBJ2-5

CDR3nt: TGTGCCAGCTCACCACGGTCGGAGAGCACAGATACGCAGTATTTT
CDR3aa: CASSPRSESTDTQYF
abundance: -
v_gene: TRBV18
d_gene: -
j_gene: TRBJ2-3

CDR3nt: TGTGCCAGCAGCTCCTACCCGTGGGGCACTACTTCCTACGAGCAGTACTTC
CDR3aa: CASSSYPWGTTSYEQYF
abundance: -
v_gene: TRBV7-2
d_gene: -
j_gene: TRBJ2-7

CDR3nt: TGTGCCAGCAGCTTTTGGAGCGGGAGTATCTACAATGAGCAGTTCTTC
CDR3aa: CASSFWSGSIYNEQFF
abundance: -
v_gene: TRBV5-6
d_gene: TRBD2
j_gene: TRBJ2-1

CDR3nt: TGTGCCAGCAGTGATCAGGGGACAGGGTACGAGCAGTACTTC
CDR3aa: CASSDQGTGYEQYF
abundance: -
v_gene: TRBV2
d_gene: TRBD1
j_gene: TRBJ2-7

CDR3nt: TGTGCCAGCAGCCGTGGACTAGCGGGAGAGGTAGAGACCCAGTACTTC
CDR3aa: CASSRGLAGEVETQYF
abundance: -
v_gene: TRBV28
d_gene: TRBD2
j_gene: TRBJ2-5

CDR3nt: TGTGCCAGTAGTGCAAGGGACAGAGAAAAACTGTTTTTT
CDR3aa: CASSARDREKLFF
abundance: -
v_gene: TRBV19
d_gene: TRBD1
j_gene: TRBJ1-4

CDR3nt: TGTGCCAGCAGTGCCGTCGGGAATACCTACAATGAGCAGTTCTTC
CDR3aa: CASSAVGNTYNEQFF
abundance: -
v_gene: TRBV6-1
d_gene: -
j_gene: TRBJ2-1

CDR3nt: TGTGCCAGCACCGCCGCCCAACTAGCGGGATACTACGAGCAGTACTTC
CDR3aa: CASTAAQLAGYYEQYF
abundance: -
v_gene: TRBV5-5
d_gene: TRBD2
j_gene: TRBJ2-7

CDR3nt: TGTGCCAGCAGTTCCCGACCCCGAAGGGACAGGGGGCTTTATGGCTACACCTTC
CDR3aa: CASSSRPRRDRGLYGYTF
abundance: once
v_gene: TRBV27
d_gene: TRBD1
j_gene: TRBJ1-2

CDR3nt: TGTGCCAGCAGCTTAGATGGAGGAAGACAAGAGACCCAGTACTTC
CDR3aa: CASSLDGGRQETQYF
abundance: -
v_gene: TRBV7-8
d_gene: -
j_gene: TRBJ2-5

CDR3nt: TGTGCCACCAGCGCCCGACGGTACCAAGAGACCCAGTACTTC
CDR3aa: CATSARRYQETQYF
abundance: -
v_gene: TRBV15
d_gene: -
j_gene: TRBJ2-5

CDR3nt: TGTGCCAGCTCATATCCGACGACACGGGAGCTGAAGGAGCAGTTCTTC
CDR3aa: CASSYPTTRELKEQFF
abundance: once
v_gene: TRBV18
d_gene: -
j_gene: TRBJ2-1

CDR3nt: TGTGCCAGCAGTAGGACAGGGATAGCCAAAAACATTCAGTACTTC
CDR3aa: CASSRTGIAKNIQYF
abundance: -
v_gene: TRBV27
d_gene: TRBD1
j_gene: TRBJ2-4

CDR3nt: TGTGCCAGTAGCTTCAAAGGTAATCAGCCCCAGCATTTT
CDR3aa: CASSFKGNQPQHF
abundance: -
v_gene: TRBV19
d_gene: -
j_gene: TRBJ1-5

CDR3nt: TGCAGCGTCGAGGAAAGGGCTAGCGGGAAACCCGATGAGCAGTTCTTC
CDR3aa: CSVEERASGKPDEQFF
abundance: -
v_gene: TRBV29-1
d_gene: TRBD2
j_gene: TRBJ2-1

CDR3nt: TGTGCCAGCAGCTTACCGCAGGGCACAGATACGCAGTATTTT
CDR3aa: CASSLPQGTDTQYF
abundance: -
v_gene: TRBV7-8
d_gene: -
j_gene: TRBJ2-3

CDR3nt: TGTGCCAGCAGGGCCGGGACTAGTAAGGGCGAGCAGTACTTC
CDR3aa: CASRAGTSKGEQYF
abundance: -
v_gene: TRBV7-2
d_gene: TRBD2
j_gene: TRBJ2-7

CDR3nt: TGTGCCTGGAGTGCGATAGCGGGAGTAGACGAGCAGTACTTC
CDR3aa: CAWSAIAGVDEQYF
abundance: -
v_gene: TRBV30
d_gene: TRBD2
j_gene: TRBJ2-7

CDR3nt: TGTGCCAGCAGCACCCGCAGGGTAGCCAAAAACATTCAGTACTTC
CDR3aa: CASSTRRVAKNIQYF
abundance: -
v_gene: TRBV13
d_gene: -
j_gene: TRBJ2-4

CDR3nt: TGTGCCAGCAGTGATGCGGGAGGGCAATACGAGCAGTACTTC
CDR3aa: CASSDAGGQYEQYF
abundance: -
v_gene: TRBV6-1
d_gene: TRBD2
j_gene: TRBJ2-7

CDR3nt: TGTGCCAGTAGTATCGGGGACGTTATCCGGGACAGGGTCTCCTACGAGCAGTACTTC
CDR3aa: CASSIGDVIRDRVSYEQYF
abundance: -
v_gene: TRBV19
d_gene: TRBD1
j_gene: TRBJ2-7

CDR3nt: TGCGCCAGATGTTGCCGTTCGGATTTCACCGGGGAGCTGTTTTTT
CDR3aa: CARCCRSDFTGELFF
abundance: -
v_gene: TRBV4-1
d_gene: -
j_gene: TRBJ2-2

CDR3nt: TGTGCCAGCAGTCCGTTACAGGCCGGGGAGCTGTTTTTT
CDR3aa: CASSPLQAGELFF
abundance: -
v_gene: TRBV6-6
d_gene: -
j_gene: TRBJ2-2

CDR3nt: TGCGCCAGCAGCCAGGTGACAGGGGCCGAGCAGTACTTC
CDR3aa: CASSQVTGAEQYF
abundance: -
v_gene: TRBV4-1
d_gene: TRBD1
j_gene: TRBJ2-7

CDR3nt: TGCGCCAGCAGCCAGGGATACGGGGGGCAGAGAAATACGCAGTATTTT
CDR3aa: CASSQGYGGQRNTQYF
abundance: -
v_gene: TRBV4-1
d_gene: -
j_gene: TRBJ2-3

CDR3nt: TGTGCCAGCAGCTCTGGACAGGGGAACGAGCAGTACTTC
CDR3aa: CASSSGQGNEQYF
abundance: -
v_gene: TRBV28
d_gene: TRBD1
j_gene: TRBJ2-7

CDR3nt: TGTGCCAGCAGCTTGGGGACAGGGGTTTACAATGAGCAGTTCTTC
CDR3aa: CASSLGTGVYNEQFF
abundance: -
v_gene: TRBV5-4
d_gene: TRBD1
j_gene: TRBJ2-1

CDR3nt: TGTGCCAGCAGTCGGGACACCTATGGCTACACCTTC
CDR3aa: CASSRDTYGYTF
abundance: -
v_gene: TRBV6-4
d_gene: -
j_gene: TRBJ1-2

CDR3nt: TGTGTCAGAAGCGGCCCTAGCGGAGGGCACCATTTCTCCTACCAAGAGACCCAGTACTTC
CDR3aa: CVRSGPSGGHHFSYQETQYF
abundance: once
v_gene: TRBV7-5
d_gene: -
j_gene: TRBJ2-5

CDR3nt: TGTGCCAGCTCACCACCGGGTTACGGGAACAATGGCTACACCTTC
CDR3aa: CASSPPGYGNNGYTF
abundance: -
v_gene: TRBV18
d_gene: -
j_gene: TRBJ1-2

CDR3nt: TGTGCCAGCTCACCGGACAGGGGAAACACAGATACGCAGTATTTT
CDR3aa: CASSPDRGNTDTQYF
abundance: -
v_gene: TRBV18
d_gene: TRBD1
j_gene: TRBJ2-3

CDR3nt: TGTGCCATCTCTAGCGGGAACACCGGGGAGCTGTTTTTT
CDR3aa: CAISSGNTGELFF
abundance: -
v_gene: TRBV10-3
d_gene: TRBD2
j_gene: TRBJ2-2

CDR3nt: TGCGCCAGCAGCTTGGCACAGGGGGCTTTCGAGCAGTACTTC
CDR3aa: CASSLAQGAFEQYF
abundance: -
v_gene: TRBV5-1
d_gene: TRBD1
j_gene: TRBJ2-7

CDR3nt: TGTGCCAGCAGTTTTCAGCGGACAGCTGGAAACACCATATATTTT
CDR3aa: CASSFQRTAGNTIYF
abundance: once
v_gene: TRBV28
d_gene: -
j_gene: TRBJ1-3